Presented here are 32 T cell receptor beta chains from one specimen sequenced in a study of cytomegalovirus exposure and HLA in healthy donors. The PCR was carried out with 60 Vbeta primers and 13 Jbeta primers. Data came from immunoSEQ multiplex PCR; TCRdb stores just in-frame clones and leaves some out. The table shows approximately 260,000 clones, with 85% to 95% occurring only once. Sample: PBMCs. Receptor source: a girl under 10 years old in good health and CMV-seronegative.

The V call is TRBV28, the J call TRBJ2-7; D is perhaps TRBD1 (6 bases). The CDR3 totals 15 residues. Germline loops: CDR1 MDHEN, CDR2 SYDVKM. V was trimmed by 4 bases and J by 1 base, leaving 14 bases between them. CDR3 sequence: CASSSRTVNSYEQYF. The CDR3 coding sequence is TGTGCCAGCAGTTCCCGGACAGTGAATTCCTACGAGCAGTACTTC.

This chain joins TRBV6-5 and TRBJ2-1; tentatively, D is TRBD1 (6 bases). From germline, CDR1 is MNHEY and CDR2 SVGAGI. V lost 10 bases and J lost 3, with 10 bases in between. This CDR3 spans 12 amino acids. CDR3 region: CATRTDYNEQFF. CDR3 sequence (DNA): TGTGCCACCAGGACAGACTACAATGAGCAGTTCTTC.

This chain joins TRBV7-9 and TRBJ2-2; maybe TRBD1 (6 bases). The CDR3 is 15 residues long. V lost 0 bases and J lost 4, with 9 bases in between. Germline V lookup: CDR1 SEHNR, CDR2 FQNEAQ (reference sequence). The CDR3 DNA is TGTGCCAGCAGCTTAGCGGGGGCGCGCACCGGGGAGCTGTTTTTT. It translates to CASSLAGARTGELFF.

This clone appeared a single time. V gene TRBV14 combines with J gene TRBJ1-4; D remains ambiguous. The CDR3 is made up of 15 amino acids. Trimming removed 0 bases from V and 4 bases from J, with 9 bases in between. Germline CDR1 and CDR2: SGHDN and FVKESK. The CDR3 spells CASSQDRGINEKLFF. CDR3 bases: TGTGCCAGCAGCCAAGATCGCGGGATTAATGAAAAACTGTTTTTT.

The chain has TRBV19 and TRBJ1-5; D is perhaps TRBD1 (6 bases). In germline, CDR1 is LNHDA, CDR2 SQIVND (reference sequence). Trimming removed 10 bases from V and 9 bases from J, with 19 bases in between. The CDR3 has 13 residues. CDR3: CATKGEGVWPQHF. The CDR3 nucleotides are TGTGCCACCAAGGGGGAGGGGGTATGGCCCCAGCATTTT.

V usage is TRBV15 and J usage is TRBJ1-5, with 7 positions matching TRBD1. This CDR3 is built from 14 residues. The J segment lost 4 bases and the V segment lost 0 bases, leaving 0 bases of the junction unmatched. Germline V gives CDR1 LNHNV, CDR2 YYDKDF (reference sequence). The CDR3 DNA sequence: TGTGCCACCAGCAGAGAACAGGGGAATCAGCCCCAGCATTTT. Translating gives CATSREQGNQPQHF.

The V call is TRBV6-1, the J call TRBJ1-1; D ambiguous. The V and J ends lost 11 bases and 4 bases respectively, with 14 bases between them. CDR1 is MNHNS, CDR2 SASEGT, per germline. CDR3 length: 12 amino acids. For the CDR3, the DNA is TGTGCCGGCCAGAGGGTCGGCACTGAAGCTTTCTTT. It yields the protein CAGQRVGTEAFF.

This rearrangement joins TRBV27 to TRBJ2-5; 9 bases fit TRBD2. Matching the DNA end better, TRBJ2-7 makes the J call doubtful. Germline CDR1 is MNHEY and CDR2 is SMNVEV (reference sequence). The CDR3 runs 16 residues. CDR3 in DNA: TGTGCCAGCAGTGGGAGGTGGCTAGCGGGAAGGGACGAGCAGTACTTC. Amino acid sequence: CASSGRWLAGRDEQYF.

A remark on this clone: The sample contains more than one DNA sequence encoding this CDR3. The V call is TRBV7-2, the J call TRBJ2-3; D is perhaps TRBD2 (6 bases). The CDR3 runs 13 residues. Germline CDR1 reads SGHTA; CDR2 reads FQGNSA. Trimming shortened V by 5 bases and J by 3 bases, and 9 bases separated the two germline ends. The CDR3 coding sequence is TGTGCCAGCAGCCTCGGGGGAACAGATACGCAGTATTTT. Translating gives CASSLGGTDTQYF.

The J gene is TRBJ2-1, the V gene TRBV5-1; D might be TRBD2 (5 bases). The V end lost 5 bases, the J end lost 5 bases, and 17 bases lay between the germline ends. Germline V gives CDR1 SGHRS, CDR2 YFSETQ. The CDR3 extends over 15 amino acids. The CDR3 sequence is CASSGFGLENNEQFF. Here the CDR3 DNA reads TGCGCCAGCAGTGGATTTGGACTGGAAAACAATGAGCAGTTCTTC.

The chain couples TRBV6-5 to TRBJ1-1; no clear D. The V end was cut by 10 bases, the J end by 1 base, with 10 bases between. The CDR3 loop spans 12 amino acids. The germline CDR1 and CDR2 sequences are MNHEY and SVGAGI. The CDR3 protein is CAIWATNTEAFF. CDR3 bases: TGTGCCATTTGGGCCACGAACACTGAAGCTTTCTTT.

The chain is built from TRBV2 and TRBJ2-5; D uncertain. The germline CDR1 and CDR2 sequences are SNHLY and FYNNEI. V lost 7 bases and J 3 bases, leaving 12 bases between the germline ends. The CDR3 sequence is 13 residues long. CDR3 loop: CASTQSPKETQYF. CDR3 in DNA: TGTGCCAGCACACAATCCCCCAAAGAGACCCAGTACTTC.

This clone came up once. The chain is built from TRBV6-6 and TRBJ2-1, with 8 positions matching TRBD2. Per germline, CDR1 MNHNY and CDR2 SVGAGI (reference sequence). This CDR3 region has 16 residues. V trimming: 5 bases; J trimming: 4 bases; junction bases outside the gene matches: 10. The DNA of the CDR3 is TGTGCCAGCAGTAACCTCGGGGGGGGGATTTACAATGAGCAGTTCTTC. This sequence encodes CASSNLGGGIYNEQFF.

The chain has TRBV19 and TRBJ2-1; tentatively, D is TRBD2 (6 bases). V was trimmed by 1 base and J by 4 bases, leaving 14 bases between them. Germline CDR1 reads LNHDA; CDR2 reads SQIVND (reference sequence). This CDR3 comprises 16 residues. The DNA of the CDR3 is TGTGCCAGTAGTATAGGGAAGGTAGCGGCTTACAATGAGCAGTTCTTC. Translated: CASSIGKVAAYNEQFF.

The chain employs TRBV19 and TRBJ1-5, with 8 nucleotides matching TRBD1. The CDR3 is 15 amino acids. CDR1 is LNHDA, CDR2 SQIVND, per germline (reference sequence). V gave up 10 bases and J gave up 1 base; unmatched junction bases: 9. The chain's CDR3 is CATRLDRESNQPQHF. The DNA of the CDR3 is TGTGCCACCCGACTGGACAGGGAGAGCAATCAGCCCCAGCATTTT.

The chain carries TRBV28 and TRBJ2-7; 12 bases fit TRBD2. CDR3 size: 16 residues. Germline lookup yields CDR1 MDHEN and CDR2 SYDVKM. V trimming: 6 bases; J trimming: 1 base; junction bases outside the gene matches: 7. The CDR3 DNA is TGTGCCAGCAGCCAACTAGCGGGGGGCCAGTCCTACGAGCAGTACTTC. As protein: CASSQLAGGQSYEQYF. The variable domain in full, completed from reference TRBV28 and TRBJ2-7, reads DVKVTQSSRYLVKRTGEKVFLECVQDMDHENMFWYRQDPGLGLRLIYFSYDVKMKEKGDIPEGYSVSREKKERFSLILESASTNQTSMYLCASSQLAGGQSYEQYFGPGTRLTVT.

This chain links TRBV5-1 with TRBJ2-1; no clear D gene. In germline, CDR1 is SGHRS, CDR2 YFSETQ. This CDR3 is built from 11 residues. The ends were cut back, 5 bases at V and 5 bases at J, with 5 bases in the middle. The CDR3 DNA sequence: TGCGCCAGCAGTCGAGACAATGAGCAGTTCTTC. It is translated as CASSRDNEQFF.

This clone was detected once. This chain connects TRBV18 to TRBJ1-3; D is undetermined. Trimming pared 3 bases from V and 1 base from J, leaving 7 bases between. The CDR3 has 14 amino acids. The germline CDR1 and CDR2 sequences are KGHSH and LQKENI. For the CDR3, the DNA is TGTGCCAGCTCACCGAGGGAGTCTGGAAACACCATATATTTT. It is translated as CASSPRESGNTIYF. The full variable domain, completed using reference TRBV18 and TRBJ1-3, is NAGVMQNPRHLVRRRGQEARLRCSPMKGHSHVYWYRQLPEEGLKFMVYLQKENIIDESGMPKERFSAEFPKEGPSILRIQQVVRGDSAAYFCASSPRESGNTIYFGEGSWLTVV.

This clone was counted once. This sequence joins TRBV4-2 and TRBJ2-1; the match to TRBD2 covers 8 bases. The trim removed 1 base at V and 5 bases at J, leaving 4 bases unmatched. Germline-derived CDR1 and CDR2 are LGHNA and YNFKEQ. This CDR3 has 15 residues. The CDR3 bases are TGTGCCAGCAGCCAAGTGGCGGGGGGAAACAATGAGCAGTTCTTC. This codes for CASSQVAGGNNEQFF.

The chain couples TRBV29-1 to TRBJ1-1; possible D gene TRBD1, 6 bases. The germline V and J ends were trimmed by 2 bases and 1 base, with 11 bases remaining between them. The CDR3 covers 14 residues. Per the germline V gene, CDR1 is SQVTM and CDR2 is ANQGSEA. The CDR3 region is CSVENRGRNTEAFF. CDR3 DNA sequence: TGCAGCGTTGAAAATAGGGGGAGGAACACTGAAGCTTTCTTT.

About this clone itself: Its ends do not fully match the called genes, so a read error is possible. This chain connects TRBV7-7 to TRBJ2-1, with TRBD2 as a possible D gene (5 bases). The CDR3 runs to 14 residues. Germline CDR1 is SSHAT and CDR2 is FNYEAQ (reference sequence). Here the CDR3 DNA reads TGTGCTAGCAGCTTAGTAGGGTCGGGAAATGAGCAGTTCTTC. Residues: CASSLVGSGNEQFF. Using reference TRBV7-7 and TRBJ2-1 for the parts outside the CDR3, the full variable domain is GAGVSQSPRYKVTKRGQDVTLRCDPISSHATLYWYQQALGQGPEFLTYFNYEAQPDKSGLPSDRFSAERPEGSISTLTIQRTEQRDSAMYRCASSLVGSGNEQFFGPGTRLTVL.

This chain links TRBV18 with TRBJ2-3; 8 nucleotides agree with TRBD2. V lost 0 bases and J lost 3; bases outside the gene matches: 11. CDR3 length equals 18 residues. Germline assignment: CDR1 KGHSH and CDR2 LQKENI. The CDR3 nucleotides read TGTGCCAGCTCACCACCGGTCGCCACGGGGGGGGCGACAGATACGCAGTATTTT. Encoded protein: CASSPPVATGGATDTQYF. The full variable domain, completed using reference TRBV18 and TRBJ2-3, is NAGVMQNPRHLVRRRGQEARLRCSPMKGHSHVYWYRQLPEEGLKFMVYLQKENIIDESGMPKERFSAEFPKEGPSILRIQQVVRGDSAAYFCASSPPVATGGATDTQYFGPGTRLTVL.

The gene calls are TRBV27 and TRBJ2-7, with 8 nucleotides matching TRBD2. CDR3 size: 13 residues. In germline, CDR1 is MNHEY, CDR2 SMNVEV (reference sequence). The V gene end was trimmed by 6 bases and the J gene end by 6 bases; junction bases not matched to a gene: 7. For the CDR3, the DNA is TGTGCCAGCAGCGAACTAGCGGCCCGCGAGCAGTACTTC. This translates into CASSELAAREQYF.

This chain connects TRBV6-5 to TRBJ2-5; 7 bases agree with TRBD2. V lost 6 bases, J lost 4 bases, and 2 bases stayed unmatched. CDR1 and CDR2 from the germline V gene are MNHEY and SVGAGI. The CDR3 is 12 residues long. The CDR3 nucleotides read TGTGCCAGCAGGTCGGGGGGAGAGACCCAGTACTTC. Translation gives CASRSGGETQYF.

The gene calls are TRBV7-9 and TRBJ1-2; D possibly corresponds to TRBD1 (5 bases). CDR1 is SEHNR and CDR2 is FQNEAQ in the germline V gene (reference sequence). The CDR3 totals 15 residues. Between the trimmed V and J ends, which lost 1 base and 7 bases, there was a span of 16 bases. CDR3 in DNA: TGTGCCAGCAGCTTAGATGCAGGGCCTGTGGCTGGCTACACCTTC. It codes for CASSLDAGPVAGYTF.

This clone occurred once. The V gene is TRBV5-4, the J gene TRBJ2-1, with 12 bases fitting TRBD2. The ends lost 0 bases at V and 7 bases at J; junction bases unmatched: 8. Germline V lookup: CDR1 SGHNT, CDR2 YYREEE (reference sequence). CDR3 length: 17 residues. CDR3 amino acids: CASSLGGLAGKENEQFF. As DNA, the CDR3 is TGTGCCAGCAGCTTGGGTGGACTAGCGGGAAAAGAAAATGAGCAGTTCTTC.

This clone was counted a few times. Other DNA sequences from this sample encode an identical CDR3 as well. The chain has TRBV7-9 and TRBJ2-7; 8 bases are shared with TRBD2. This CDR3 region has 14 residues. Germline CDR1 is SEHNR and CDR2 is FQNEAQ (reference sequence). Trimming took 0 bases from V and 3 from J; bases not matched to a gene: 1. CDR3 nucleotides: TGTGCCAGCAGCTTAGCACTAGCGGACTACGAGCAGTACTTC. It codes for CASSLALADYEQYF.

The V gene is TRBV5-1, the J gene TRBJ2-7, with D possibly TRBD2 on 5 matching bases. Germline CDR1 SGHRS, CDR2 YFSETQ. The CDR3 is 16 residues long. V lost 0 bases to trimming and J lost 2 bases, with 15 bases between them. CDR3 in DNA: TGCGCCAGCAGCTTGGTGCTAGCAGGAGCCCCCTACGAGCAGTACTTC. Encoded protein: CASSLVLAGAPYEQYF.

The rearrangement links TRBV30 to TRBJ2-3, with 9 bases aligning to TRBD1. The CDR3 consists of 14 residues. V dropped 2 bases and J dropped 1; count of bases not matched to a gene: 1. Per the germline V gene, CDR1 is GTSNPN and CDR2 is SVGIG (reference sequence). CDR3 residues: CAWSRQGGTDTQYF. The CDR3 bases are TGTGCCTGGAGTAGACAGGGGGGCACAGATACGCAGTATTTT.

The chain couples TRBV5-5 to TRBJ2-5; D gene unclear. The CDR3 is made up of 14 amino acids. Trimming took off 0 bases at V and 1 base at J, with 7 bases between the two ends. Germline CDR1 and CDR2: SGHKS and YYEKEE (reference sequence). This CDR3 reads CASSLGYSQETQYF. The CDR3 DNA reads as TGTGCCAGCAGCTTGGGGTACAGCCAAGAGACCCAGTACTTC.

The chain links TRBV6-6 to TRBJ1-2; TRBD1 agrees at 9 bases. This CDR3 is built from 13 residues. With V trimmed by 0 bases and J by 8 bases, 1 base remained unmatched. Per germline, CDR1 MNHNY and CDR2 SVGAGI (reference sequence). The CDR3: CASSYSTGGGYTF. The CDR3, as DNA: TGTGCCAGCAGTTACTCGACAGGGGGGGGCTACACCTTC.

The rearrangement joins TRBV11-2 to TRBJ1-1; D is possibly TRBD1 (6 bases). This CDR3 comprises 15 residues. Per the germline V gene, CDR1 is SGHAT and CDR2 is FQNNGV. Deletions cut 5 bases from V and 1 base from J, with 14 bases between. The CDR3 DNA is TGTGCCAGCAGCGCCCTCAGGGGACCGAACACTGAAGCTTTCTTT. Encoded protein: CASSALRGPNTEAFF.